These 22 T cell receptor beta chains came from one sample sequenced in a study of cytomegalovirus exposure and HLA in healthy donors. The PCR ran on 60 Vbeta and 13 Jbeta primers. Some clones are missing from TCRdb's copy, which holds only in-frame ones; the method was immunoSEQ multiplex PCR. Its table lists about 51,000 clones. What was sequenced was PBMCs. These receptors came from a female donor in good health and CMV-seronegative.

Details on this clone: The junction does not match germline at one end; this may be a read error. This CDR3 is CASSSLGAGEQFF. CDR3 sequence (DNA): TGTGCTAGCAGCTCGCTGGGCGCAGGTGAGCAGTTCTTC. The J gene is TRBJ2-1, the V gene TRBV7-7; no reliable D call. The CDR3 is 13 residues long. Germline values: CDR1 SSHAT, CDR2 FNYEAQ (reference sequence).

This chain joins TRBV7-9 and TRBJ1-4; D is uncertain. The germline V and J ends were trimmed by 1 base and 6 bases, with 6 bases remaining between them. Germline values: CDR1 SEHNR, CDR2 FQNEAQ (reference sequence). The CDR3 runs 13 residues. The CDR3 coding sequence is TGTGCCAGCAGCTTAGGTTCGGATGAAAAACTGTTTTTT. It yields the protein CASSLGSDEKLFF.

This rearrangement joins TRBV4-3 to TRBJ2-3, with 7 positions matching TRBD2. The CDR3 sequence is 16 residues long. V lost 1 base and J lost 0; bases outside the gene matches: 4. Germline V CDR1 and CDR2: LGHNA, YSLEER. The CDR3: CASSQVGGGSTDTQYF. In nucleotides, the CDR3 is TGCGCCAGCAGCCAAGTCGGCGGGGGAAGCACAGATACGCAGTATTTT.

The V gene is TRBV4-2, the J gene TRBJ1-2, with D hard to call. The CDR3 loop spans 11 amino acids. Germline-derived CDR1 and CDR2 are LGHNA and YNFKEQ. The V and J ends lost 6 bases and 7 bases respectively, with 9 bases between them. For the CDR3, the DNA is TGTGCCAGCAGTCTCGAGGGTGGCTACACCTTC. Translating gives CASSLEGGYTF.

The rearrangement joins TRBV27 to TRBJ1-2; no firm D call. The CDR3 is 12 amino acids. Germline CDR1 MNHEY, CDR2 SMNVEV (reference sequence). V was cut by 6 bases and J by 2 bases, with 7 bases left in between. CDR3 in amino acids: CASSSLNYGYTF. CDR3 bases: TGTGCCAGCAGCTCCTTAAACTATGGCTACACCTTC.

The rearrangement links TRBV19 to TRBJ2-6, with D unresolved. In germline, CDR1 is LNHDA, CDR2 SQIVND (reference sequence). V lost 8 bases and J 0 bases, leaving 14 bases between the germline ends. The CDR3 contains 16 residues. Here the CDR3 reads CASSFPAGSGANVLTF. CDR3 nucleotides: TGTGCCAGTTCCTTCCCAGCAGGCTCTGGGGCCAACGTCCTGACTTTC.

This rearrangement joins TRBV29-1 to TRBJ2-6; D call uncertain. Germline CDR1 SQVTM, CDR2 ANQGSEA. The CDR3 spans 13 residues. Trimming shortened V by 3 bases and J by 3 bases, and 6 bases separated the two germline ends. CDR3 in amino acids: CSVDGGGANVLTF. CDR3 DNA sequence: TGCAGCGTTGACGGTGGTGGGGCCAACGTCCTGACTTTC.

The gene calls are TRBV19 and TRBJ2-1, with 16 bases matching TRBD2. V gave up 4 bases and J gave up 15 bases; unmatched junction bases: 6. The CDR3 is 14 amino acids. The germline CDR1 and CDR2 sequences are LNHDA and SQIVND (reference sequence). The chain's CDR3 is CASSSPGLAGGRFF. The CDR3 DNA sequence: TGTGCCAGTAGTAGCCCGGGACTAGCGGGGGGGAGGTTCTTC.

The chain carries TRBV2 and TRBJ1-2; 8 bases are a match to TRBD1. V was pared by 5 bases and J by 5 bases, with 7 bases of the junction left unmatched. CDR3 length equals 14 residues. Per germline, CDR1 SNHLY and CDR2 FYNNEI. This CDR3 reads CASSFEDRDYGYTF. The CDR3, as DNA: TGTGCCAGCAGTTTTGAGGACAGGGATTATGGCTACACCTTC.

This chain links TRBV11-2 with TRBJ2-7; D is undetermined. Germline CDR1 is SGHAT and CDR2 is FQNNGV. This CDR3 spans 14 amino acids. The V end was cut by 2 bases, the J end by 3 bases, with 11 bases between. CDR3 sequence: CASSLLPSGYEQYF. Here the CDR3 DNA reads TGTGCCAGCAGCTTATTACCTTCCGGCTACGAGCAGTACTTC. The full variable domain, rest sourced from reference TRBV11-2 and TRBJ2-7, is EAGVAQSPRYKIIEKRQSVAFWCNPISGHATLYWYQQILGQGPKLLIQFQNNGVVDDSQLPKDRFSAERLKGVDSTLKIQPAKLEDSAVYLCASSLLPSGYEQYFGPGTRLTVT.

V gene TRBV2 combines with J gene TRBJ2-5; TRBD2 matches 7 bases. Trimming at V came to 7 bases and at J to 5 bases, leaving 13 bases not matched to a gene. CDR1 is SNHLY and CDR2 is FYNNEI in the germline V gene. The CDR3 covers 15 residues. For the CDR3, the DNA is TGTGCCAGCACCGATCCGACTAGCTCGCCCGAGACCCAGTACTTC. Amino acids: CASTDPTSSPETQYF.

J is TRBJ2-5 and V is TRBV7-9; maybe TRBD1 (5 bases). The CDR3 is 16 amino acids. V was cut by 5 bases and J by 7 bases, with 23 bases left in between. Per the germline V gene, CDR1 is SEHNR and CDR2 is FQNEAQ (reference sequence). CDR3 in DNA: TGTGCCAGCAGCCCACCATGGGGCTCCGGAGTTGCGACCCAGTACTTC. Translating it yields CASSPPWGSGVATQYF.

V is TRBV29-1 and J is TRBJ2-3, with 13 nucleotides matching TRBD2. From germline, CDR1 is SQVTM and CDR2 ANQGSEA. CDR3 length: 15 amino acids. J was trimmed by 4 bases and V by 3 bases; bases with no gene match: 4. The DNA for the CDR3 is TGCAGCGTTGACGGACTAGCGGGAGATGCAGATACGCAGTATTTT. It encodes CSVDGLAGDADTQYF.

The chain links TRBV19 to TRBJ1-1; 10 positions agree with TRBD1. Per germline, CDR1 LNHDA and CDR2 SQIVND (reference sequence). The junction had 13 bases not matched to a gene; V was cut back by 7 bases and J by 8 bases. The CDR3 has 15 residues. CDR3 nucleotides: TGTGCCAGTACCCAACCGGGGACAGGGGTTTTGGAAGCTTTCTTT. Its protein product is CASTQPGTGVLEAFF.

V and J are TRBV7-2 and TRBJ1-1; TRBD1 aligns across 7 bases. The CDR3 extends over 13 amino acids. Germline loops: CDR1 SGHTA, CDR2 FQGNSA. The V gene end was trimmed by 5 bases and the J gene end by 1 base; junction bases not matched to a gene: 1. The CDR3 protein is CASSRQGNTEAFF. The CDR3 nucleotides read TGTGCCAGCAGCCGACAGGGGAACACTGAAGCTTTCTTT. Full variable domain (missing parts from reference TRBV7-2 and TRBJ1-1): GAGVSQSPSNKVTEKGKDVELRCDPISGHTALYWYRQSLGQGLEFLIYFQGNSAPDKSGLPSDRFSAERTGGSVSTLTIQRTQQEDSAVYLCASSRQGNTEAFFGQGTRLTVV.

J is TRBJ1-1 and V is TRBV7-9; 7 nucleotides agree with TRBD1. Germline assignment: CDR1 SEHNR and CDR2 FQNEAQ (reference sequence). This CDR3 is built from 15 residues. Trimming cost V 5 bases and J 4 bases; bases outside gene matches: 10. The CDR3 nucleotides read TGTGCCAGCAGCCAGAGCAATCAGGGGGGCACTGAAGCTTTCTTT. It codes for CASSQSNQGGTEAFF.

The V gene is TRBV7-9, the J gene TRBJ1-5; D is possibly TRBD1 (5 bases). This CDR3 has 15 amino acids. V lost 1 base, J lost 0 bases, and 7 bases lay in between. Germline V lookup: CDR1 SEHNR, CDR2 FQNEAQ (reference sequence). The CDR3 nucleotides read TGTGCCAGCAGCTTAGGCGGGACTAGCAATCAGCCCCAGCATTTT. Protein sequence: CASSLGGTSNQPQHF.

This rearrangement joins TRBV18 to TRBJ2-7, with TRBD1 as a possible D gene (7 bases). Germline V gene data show CDR1 as KGHSH and CDR2 as LQKENI. V lost 3 bases, J lost 3 bases, and 18 bases lay in between. The CDR3 is 16 amino acids. The CDR3 loop reads CASSPRAGQILYEQYF. CDR3 DNA: TGTGCCAGCTCACCTAGGGCGGGACAGATCCTCTACGAGCAGTACTTC. The whole variable domain, filled in from reference TRBV18 and TRBJ2-7, reads NAGVMQNPRHLVRRRGQEARLRCSPMKGHSHVYWYRQLPEEGLKFMVYLQKENIIDESGMPKERFSAEFPKEGPSILRIQQVVRGDSAAYFCASSPRAGQILYEQYFGPGTRLTVT.

The gene calls are TRBV29-1 and TRBJ2-1; 9 bases line up with TRBD2. Germline loops: CDR1 SQVTM, CDR2 ANQGSEA. The CDR3 runs to 15 residues. J lost 2 bases, V lost 5 bases, and 7 bases had no gene match. CDR3 in amino acids: CSVSGGSNPYNEQFF. The CDR3 region has the DNA TGCAGCGTTAGCGGGGGGTCGAACCCCTACAATGAGCAGTTCTTC.

The chain employs TRBV18 and TRBJ1-6; possible D gene TRBD1, 5 bases. The CDR3 has 17 amino acids. CDR1 and CDR2 from the germline V gene are KGHSH and LQKENI. Trimming pared 3 bases from V and 7 bases from J, leaving 19 bases between. The DNA of the CDR3 is TGTGCCAGCTCACCCACCGCTGTGGGGCCAGGGAATTCACCCCTCCACTTT. Translated: CASSPTAVGPGNSPLHF.

The rearrangement joins TRBV12-5 to TRBJ2-1; the D gene is possibly TRBD2 (6 bases). The CDR3 extends over 16 amino acids. Trimming removed 0 bases from V and 4 bases from J, with 13 bases in between. Germline V gene data show CDR1 as LGHNT and CDR2 as FRNRAP. CDR3 region: CASGLVLGRRYNEQFF. The CDR3 nucleotides read TGTGCTAGTGGTTTGGTACTGGGGAGGAGGTACAATGAGCAGTTCTTC.

The chain carries TRBV29-1 and TRBJ2-5; 10 nucleotides match TRBD1. The CDR3 contains 13 residues. V shed 7 bases, J shed 5 bases, and the junction held 7 bases outside the gene matches. The germline V gene encodes CDR1 SQVTM and CDR2 ANQGSEA. The CDR3 spells CSAGQGTGETQYF. The CDR3 bases are TGCAGCGCGGGACAGGGGACGGGCGAGACCCAGTACTTC.